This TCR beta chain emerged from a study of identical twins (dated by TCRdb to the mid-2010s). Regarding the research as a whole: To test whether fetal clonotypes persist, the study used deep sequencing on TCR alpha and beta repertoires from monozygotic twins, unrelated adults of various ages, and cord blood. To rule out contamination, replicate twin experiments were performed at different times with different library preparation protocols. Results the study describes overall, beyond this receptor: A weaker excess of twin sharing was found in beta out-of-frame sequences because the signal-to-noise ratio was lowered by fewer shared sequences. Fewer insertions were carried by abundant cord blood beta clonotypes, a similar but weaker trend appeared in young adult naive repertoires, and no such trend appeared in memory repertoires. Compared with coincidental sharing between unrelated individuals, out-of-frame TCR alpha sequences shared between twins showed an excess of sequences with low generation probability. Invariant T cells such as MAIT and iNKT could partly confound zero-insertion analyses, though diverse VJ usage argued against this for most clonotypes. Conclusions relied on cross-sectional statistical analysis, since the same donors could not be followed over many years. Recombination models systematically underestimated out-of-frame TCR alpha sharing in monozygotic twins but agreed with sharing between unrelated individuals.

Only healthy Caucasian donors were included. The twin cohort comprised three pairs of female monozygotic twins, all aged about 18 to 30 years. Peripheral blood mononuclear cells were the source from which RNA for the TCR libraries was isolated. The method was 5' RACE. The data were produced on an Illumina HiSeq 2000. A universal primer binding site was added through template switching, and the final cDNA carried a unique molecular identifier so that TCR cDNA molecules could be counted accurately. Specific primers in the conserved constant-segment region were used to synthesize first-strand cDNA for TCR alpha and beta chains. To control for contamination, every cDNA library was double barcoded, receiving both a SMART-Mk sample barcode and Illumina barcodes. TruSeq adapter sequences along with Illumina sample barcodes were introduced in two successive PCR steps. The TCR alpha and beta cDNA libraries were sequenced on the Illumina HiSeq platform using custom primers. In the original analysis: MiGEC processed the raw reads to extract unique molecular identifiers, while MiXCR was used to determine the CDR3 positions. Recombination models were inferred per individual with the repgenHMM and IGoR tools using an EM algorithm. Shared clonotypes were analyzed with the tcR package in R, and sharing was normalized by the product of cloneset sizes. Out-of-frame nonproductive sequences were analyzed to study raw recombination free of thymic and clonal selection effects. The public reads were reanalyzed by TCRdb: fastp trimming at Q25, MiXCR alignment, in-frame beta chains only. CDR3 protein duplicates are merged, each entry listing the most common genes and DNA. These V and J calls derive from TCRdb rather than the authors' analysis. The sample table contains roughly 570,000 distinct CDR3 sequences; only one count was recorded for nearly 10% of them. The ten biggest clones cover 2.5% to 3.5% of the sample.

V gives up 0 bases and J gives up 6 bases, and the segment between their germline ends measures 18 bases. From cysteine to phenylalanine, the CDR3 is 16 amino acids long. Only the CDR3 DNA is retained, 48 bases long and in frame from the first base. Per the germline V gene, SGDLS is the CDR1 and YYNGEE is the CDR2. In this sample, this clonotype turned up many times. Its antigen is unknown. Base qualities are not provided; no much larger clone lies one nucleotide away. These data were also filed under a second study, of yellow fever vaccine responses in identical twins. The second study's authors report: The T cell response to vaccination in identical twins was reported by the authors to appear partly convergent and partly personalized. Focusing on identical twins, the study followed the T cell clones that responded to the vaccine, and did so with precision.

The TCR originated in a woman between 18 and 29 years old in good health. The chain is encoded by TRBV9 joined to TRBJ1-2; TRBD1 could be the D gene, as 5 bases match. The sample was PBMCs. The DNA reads TGTGCCAGCAGCGTAGATCCCGTCAGACAGATCCATGGCTACACCTTC. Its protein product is CASSVDPVRQIHGYTF.